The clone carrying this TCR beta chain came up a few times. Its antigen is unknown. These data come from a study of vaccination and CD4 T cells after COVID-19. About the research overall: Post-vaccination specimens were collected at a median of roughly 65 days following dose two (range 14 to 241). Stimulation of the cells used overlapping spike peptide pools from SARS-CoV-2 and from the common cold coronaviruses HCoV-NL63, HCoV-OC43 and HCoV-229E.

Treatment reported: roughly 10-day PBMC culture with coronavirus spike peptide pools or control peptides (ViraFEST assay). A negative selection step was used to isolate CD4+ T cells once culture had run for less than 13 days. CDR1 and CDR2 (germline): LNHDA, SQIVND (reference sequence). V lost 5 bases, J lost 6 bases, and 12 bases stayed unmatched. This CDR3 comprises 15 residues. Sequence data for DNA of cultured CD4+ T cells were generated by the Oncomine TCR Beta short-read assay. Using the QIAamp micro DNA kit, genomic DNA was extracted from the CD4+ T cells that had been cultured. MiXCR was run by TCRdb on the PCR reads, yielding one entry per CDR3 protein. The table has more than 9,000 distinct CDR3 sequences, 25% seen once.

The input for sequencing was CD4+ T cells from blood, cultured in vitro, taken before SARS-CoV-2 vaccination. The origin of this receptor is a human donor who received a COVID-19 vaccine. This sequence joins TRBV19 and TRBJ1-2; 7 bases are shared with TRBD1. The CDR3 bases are TGTGCCAGTAGTCCGGAGACAGGGAGTGTGGATGGCTACACCTTC. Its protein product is CASSPETGSVDGYTF.